This is a list of T cell receptor beta chains from one sample in a study of cytomegalovirus exposure and HLA in healthy donors. Data came from immunoSEQ multiplex PCR; TCRdb stores just in-frame clones and leaves some out. This table holds 150,000 to 200,000 clones, about 77% found once. Sequencing used PBMCs. The receptors here all came from a woman aged 25 to 39 in good health and CMV-seropositive. CDR3s include the opening cysteine and the closing phenylalanine or tryptophan. The order of the fields is D gene, V gene, J gene, clone size, CDR3 DNA, CDR3 protein. The D gene is left open where the match is weak. Some rows mark clone size as missing; the rest say once, few, many or name a class of expanded clone.

>TRBD1|TRBV4-1|TRBJ1-5|.
TGCGCCAGCAGCCAAGAAGTAGGGGGCGGGCAGCCCCAGCATTTT
CASSQEVGGGQPQHF
>.|TRBV9|TRBJ1-2|.
TGTGCCAGCAGCCCCCATGCTAACTATGGCTACACCTTC
CASSPHANYGYTF
>.|TRBV13|TRBJ2-4|once
TGTGCCAGCAGCTTGCAGCTAGCCAAAAACAGTCAGTACTTC
CASSLQLAKNSQYF
>.|TRBV7-2|TRBJ1-6|.
TGTGCCAGCAGCCATGCGAGCGGGAACAATTCACCCCTCCACTTT
CASSHASGNNSPLHF
>TRBD1|TRBV2|TRBJ2-7|.
TGTGCCAGCAGTAAAGGACAGGGCTACGAGCAGTACTTC
CASSKGQGYEQYF
>.|TRBV6-1|TRBJ1-3|.
TGTGCCAGCAGTGAAACTTACACCATATATTTT
CASSETYTIYF
>.|TRBV27|TRBJ2-5|few
TGTGCCAGCACAAGCAGGTTAAAAGAGACCCAGTACTTC
CASTSRLKETQYF
>TRBD2|TRBV4-1|TRBJ2-2|few
TGCGCCAGCAGCCAAGCATGGAGCGGGGGCCTTCCTTCGAACACCGGGGAGCTGTTTTTT
CASSQAWSGGLPSNTGELFF
>TRBD2|TRBV19|TRBJ2-1|once
TGTGCCAGTAGTAGCGGGGGGGCCATGGATGAGCAGTTCTTC
CASSSGGAMDEQFF
>.|TRBV6-1|TRBJ2-7|.
TGTGCCAGCAGTGAATACCCGGGCGGGGAGCAGTACTTC
CASSEYPGGEQYF
>.|TRBV7-7|TRBJ2-3|.
TGTGCCAGCAGCTCGACAGTGCTTGGTACGCAGTATTTT
CASSSTVLGTQYF
>.|TRBV7-2|TRBJ2-4|.
TGTGCCAGCAGCTTAGTTCCCGGGGTAGCCAAAAACATTCAGTACTTC
CASSLVPGVAKNIQYF
>TRBD2|TRBV7-2|TRBJ2-5|.
TGTGCCAGCAGCTTGGGACTAGCGGGAAATCAAGAGACCCAGTACTTC
CASSLGLAGNQETQYF
>.|TRBV5-6|TRBJ1-5|.
TGTGCCAGCAGCGGTAAATCACAGAATAGCAATCAGCCCCAGCATTTT
CASSGKSQNSNQPQHF
>.|TRBV27|TRBJ1-2|.
TGTGCCAGCAGTTTATGGGCAGCTAACTATGGCTACACCTTC
CASSLWAANYGYTF
>.|TRBV28|TRBJ1-6|.
TGTGCCAGCAGTCTACCAGTTGGGGAGCGTTCACCCCTCCACTTT
CASSLPVGERSPLHF
>TRBD2|TRBV10-3|TRBJ2-7|.
TGTGCCATCAGTGACGGTCGGGGGGGCAACTACGAGCAGTACTTC
CAISDGRGGNYEQYF
>.|TRBV11-3|TRBJ2-2|.
TGTGCCAGCAGCCGCTTACCGCCTCAGGGGAGGGCCGGGGAGCTGTTTTTT
CASSRLPPQGRAGELFF
>.|TRBV4-3|TRBJ2-5|.
TGCGCCAGCAGCCAAGATTTGGCCAGCGGGCAAGAGACCCAGTACTTC
CASSQDLASGQETQYF
>.|TRBV5-4|TRBJ2-3|.
TGTGCCAGCAGCTTGTCTAGCACAGATACGCAGTATTTT
CASSLSSTDTQYF
>.|TRBV11-2|TRBJ2-2|.
TGTGCCAGCAGTCTCAGCACCGGGGAGCTGTTTTTT
CASSLSTGELFF
>.|TRBV5-8|TRBJ1-2|.
TGTGCCAGCAGCTTGGGACGGTCGGGGGGCTACACCTTC
CASSLGRSGGYTF
>TRBD2|TRBV7-2|TRBJ2-5|.
TGTGCCAGCAGCTTGACTAGCGGGGGGGGTGGGGAGACCCAGTACTTC
CASSLTSGGGGETQYF
>TRBD1|TRBV9|TRBJ1-2|.
TGTGCCAGCAGCGTACAGGGGGCGCGTTTTGGCTACACCTTC
CASSVQGARFGYTF